The 17 T cell receptor beta chains listed next were all sequenced from one sample in a study. TCRdb re-derived calls from the 5' RACE reads in MiXCR, one entry per CDR3 protein. The data contain thousands of distinct CDR3 sequences, about 7% of them singletons. The sample comprised total memory T cells from blood PBMCs. Subset denoted: transitional memory CD4+ T cells. These TCRs come from a female donor with HIV.

This clonotype was found a few times. The chain combines TRBV15 with TRBJ1-5; no reliable D call. The CDR3 is 15 residues long. Germline V CDR1 and CDR2: LNHNV, YYDKDF (reference sequence). V lost 3 bases and J lost 4, with 13 bases in between. The CDR3 here is CATSSTKGGNQPQHF. CDR3 nucleotides: TGTGCCACCAGCAGTACTAAAGGCGGTAATCAGCCCCAGCATTTT.

The chain has TRBV2 and TRBJ1-6, with TRBD1 matching over 8 bases. V shed 1 base, J shed 0 bases, and the junction held 2 bases outside the gene matches. Germline V gene lookup returns CDR1 SNHLY and CDR2 FYNNEI. The CDR3 has 17 residues. In nucleotides, the CDR3 is TGTGCCAGCAGTGAAGGACAGGGGAGCTCCTATAATTCACCCCTCCACTTT. The encoded protein is CASSEGQGSSYNSPLHF.

This clonotype is medium-sized within its sample. The chain links TRBV5-1 to TRBJ1-1; D is undetermined. The CDR3 runs 12 residues. Germline CDR1 is SGHRS and CDR2 is YFSETQ. The ends were cut back, 4 bases at V and 8 bases at J, with 12 bases in the middle. CDR3 sequence reads: CASSLDNGEAFF. CDR3 nucleotides: TGCGCCAGCAGCCTAGACAATGGGGAAGCTTTCTTT.

In its sample, this clonotype ranks as medium-sized. The chain employs TRBV4-3 and TRBJ1-6; D ambiguous. CDR1 LGHNA and CDR2 YSLEER come from the germline V gene. This CDR3 spans 15 amino acids. Trimming cost V 0 bases and J 7 bases, with 10 bases left between them. The CDR3 is CASSQDAATNSPLHF. In nucleotides, the CDR3 is TGCGCCAGCAGCCAAGATGCGGCGACCAATTCACCCCTCCACTTT.

The J gene is TRBJ2-1, the V gene TRBV24-1; unclear D gene. The CDR3 loop spans 11 amino acids. Per the germline V gene, CDR1 is KGHDR and CDR2 is SFDVKD. The V end was cut by 10 bases, the J end by 1 base, with 4 bases between. CDR3: CATSSYNEQFF. The CDR3, as DNA: TGTGCCACAAGTTCCTACAATGAGCAGTTCTTC.

This clonotype is medium-sized in the sample. This chain joins TRBV30 and TRBJ1-2, with TRBD1 as a possible D gene (6 bases). In germline, CDR1 is GTSNPN, CDR2 SVGIG (reference sequence). The CDR3 is made up of 12 amino acids. V shed 2 bases and J shed 2 bases, with 6 bases lying between them. The CDR3 region is CAWSTGNYGYTF. DNA of the CDR3: TGTGCCTGGAGTACAGGGAACTATGGCTACACCTTC.

This clonotype counts as large. The genes are TRBV5-6 and TRBJ1-2; no reliable D call. The CDR3 totals 15 residues. The V end was cut by 1 base, the J end by 5 bases, with 15 bases between. Germline values: CDR1 SGHDT, CDR2 YYEEEE. CDR3 sequence reads: CASSLPQTRPYGYTF. In nucleotides, the CDR3 is TGTGCCAGCAGCTTGCCACAAACGCGACCTTATGGCTACACCTTC.

Within the sample, this clonotype is large (0.1 to 1%). V usage is TRBV10-3 and J usage is TRBJ2-1, with D perhaps being TRBD1 or TRBD2 (6 bases each). Germline CDR1 reads ENHRY; CDR2 reads SYGVKD. The CDR3 is made up of 16 amino acids. V shed 5 bases and J shed 5 bases, with 19 bases lying between them. The CDR3, as DNA: TGTGCCATCAGTCCCGCGGCGGGACAAGGCAACAATGAGCAGTTCTTC. Protein sequence: CAISPAAGQGNNEQFF.

This clonotype came up a few times. The chain carries TRBV10-3 and TRBJ1-1; D is unclear. Germline V gene data show CDR1 as ENHRY and CDR2 as SYGVKD. This CDR3 region has 15 residues. Trimming removed 0 bases from V and 1 base from J, with 9 bases in between. The CDR3 is CAISESEGRNTEAFF. CDR3 nucleotide sequence: TGTGCCATCAGTGAGTCAGAGGGAAGGAACACTGAAGCTTTCTTT.

This clonotype is termed medium-sized. The rearrangement links TRBV11-3 to TRBJ2-5; D is unclear. V shed 2 bases and J shed 5 bases, with 9 bases lying between them. The CDR3 consists of 13 residues. Germline V lookup: CDR1 SGHNT, CDR2 YENEEA. The CDR3 sequence: CASSLNLRETQYF. For the CDR3, the DNA is TGTGCCAGCAGCTTAAATCTCCGGGAGACCCAGTACTTC.

This clonotype rates as medium-sized. This chain connects TRBV15 to TRBJ1-2; 7 nucleotides align to TRBD1. Trimming cost V 2 bases and J 6 bases; bases outside gene matches: 6. Germline V gene sequence: CDR1 LNHNV, CDR2 YYDKDF (reference sequence). The CDR3 totals 14 residues. The CDR3 DNA reads TGTGCCACCAGCAGACTGAGACAGGGCAATGGCTACACCTTC. This gives the protein CATSRLRQGNGYTF.

Details on this clonotype: This may come from a read error, since a much larger clone is one base off. This chain uses TRBV10-1 with TRBJ1-5; D not certain. Deletions cut 8 bases from V and 9 bases from J, with 8 bases between. This CDR3 region has 10 residues. CDR1 is WNHNN, CDR2 SYGVQD, per germline (reference sequence). The CDR3 sequence: CASLIWPQHF. For the CDR3, the DNA is TGCGCCAGCCTGATATGGCCCCAGCATTTT.

In DNA, the CDR3 is TGTGCCACCTTATTGGGGGCTTATAGCAATCAGCCCCAGCATTTT. It codes for CATLLGAYSNQPQHF. This chain links TRBV6-1 with TRBJ1-5, with D perhaps matching TRBD1 (6 bases). CDR3 length: 15 amino acids. Per germline, CDR1 MNHNS and CDR2 SASEGT. V dropped 10 bases and J dropped 0 bases, with 16 bases sitting between them.

This clonotype was seen a few times. V usage is TRBV15 and J usage is TRBJ2-1; possibly TRBD1 for D (5 bases). The germline gives CDR1 LNHNV, CDR2 YYDKDF (reference sequence). The CDR3 covers 15 residues. The V and J ends lost 0 bases and 0 bases respectively, with 6 bases between them. The CDR3 region is CATSRDRASYNEQFF. The CDR3 DNA follows: TGTGCCACCAGCAGAGACAGGGCCTCCTACAATGAGCAGTTCTTC. The full variable domain, its missing parts supplied by reference TRBV15 and TRBJ2-1, is DAMVIQNPRYQVTQFGKPVTLSCSQTLNHNVMYWYQQKSSQAPKLLFHYYDKDFNNEADTPDNFQSRRPNTSFCFLDIRSPGLGDTAMYLCATSRDRASYNEQFFGPGTRLTVL.

This clonotype is medium-sized (0.01 to 0.1%) in the sample. CDR3 sequence reads: CASSRGQGSYNEQFF. The CDR3 DNA reads as TGTGCCAGCAGCCGAGGACAGGGGTCCTACAATGAGCAGTTCTTC. V usage is TRBV11-3 and J usage is TRBJ2-1, with 9 bases aligning to TRBD1. In germline, CDR1 is SGHNT, CDR2 YENEEA. The CDR3 loop spans 15 amino acids. V trimming: 5 bases; J trimming: 1 base; junction bases outside the gene matches: 3.

By share, this clonotype counts as medium-sized (0.01 to 0.1%). The J gene is TRBJ1-6, the V gene TRBV10-1; no firm D call. Germline values: CDR1 WNHNN, CDR2 SYGVQD (reference sequence). The CDR3 has 14 amino acids. Trimming removed 2 bases at V and 7 bases at J, with 9 bases between. As DNA, the CDR3 is TGCGCCAGCAGTGAGGGACGGTCAAATTCACCCCTCCACTTT. Translating it yields CASSEGRSNSPLHF.

The chain couples TRBV10-1 to TRBJ2-5; a weak D match, TRBD1 (5 bases). Trimming removed 0 bases from V and 3 bases from J, with 17 bases in between. The germline V gene encodes CDR1 WNHNN and CDR2 SYGVQD (reference sequence). The CDR3 loop spans 17 amino acids. The CDR3 region is CASSESAGFLSKETQYF. As DNA, the CDR3 is TGCGCCAGCAGTGAGTCGGCAGGGTTTTTGTCTAAAGAGACCCAGTACTTC.